Shown below are 8 T cell receptor beta chains from a single sample sequenced in a study of CD8 T cells in Susac syndrome. The RNA input was about 0.5 to 1 ug, and it was reverse transcribed with random hexamers. TCRdb independently ran MiXCR on the immunoSEQ multiplex PCR reads; one entry per CDR3 protein. The repertoire consists of 100,000 to 150,000 distinct CDR3 sequences, with more than 90% occurring once and the leading ten covering approximately 0.12%. The sample taken for sequencing was CD4+ T cells from PBMCs. The receptors derive from a human donor in good health.

The chain couples TRBV5-1 to TRBJ1-4; 11 bases agree with TRBD1. Germline V gene sequence: CDR1 SGHRS, CDR2 YFSETQ. The CDR3 has 16 amino acids. The V and J ends lost 4 bases and 5 bases, in that order; junction bases with no gene match: 7. The CDR3: CASSLGQGARNEKLFF. The CDR3, as DNA: TGCGCCAGCAGCCTCGGACAGGGGGCCCGGAATGAAAAACTGTTTTTT.

This sequence joins TRBV19 and TRBJ1-5; D unclear. The V gene's germline CDR1 is LNHDA and CDR2 SQIVND (reference sequence). The V end was cut by 7 bases, the J end by 5 bases, with 12 bases between. This CDR3 contains 13 residues. The CDR3 bases are TGTGCCAGTACCGTAGGACGCTATCAGCCCCAGCATTTT. Protein: CASTVGRYQPQHF.

This clonotype was seen a single time. V gene TRBV6-2 or TRBV6-3 combines with J gene TRBJ2-1; 10 bases fit TRBD2. Unmatched junction bases numbered 10, after V lost 8 bases and J lost 9 bases. The CDR3 spans 14 residues. Germline CDR1 and CDR2: MNHEY and SVGEGT. This chain's CDR3 is CASGLLAGDSEQFF. The DNA for the CDR3 is TGTGCCAGCGGTCTCCTAGCGGGAGACAGTGAGCAGTTCTTC.

J is TRBJ1-4 and V is TRBV28, with 7 nucleotides matching TRBD1. Germline V gene data show CDR1 as MDHEN and CDR2 as SYDVKM. The CDR3 spans 15 residues. V shed 1 base, J shed 10 bases, and the junction held 9 bases outside the gene matches. CDR3 loop: CASSLSLQAGGKLFF. The CDR3 region has the DNA TGTGCCAGCAGTTTATCCTTACAGGCAGGGGGAAAACTGTTTTTT.

This chain uses TRBV29-1 with TRBJ2-3, with a weak D call TRBD2 (6 bases). V shed 7 bases and J shed 6 bases, with 23 bases lying between them. CDR1 and CDR2 (germline): SQVTM, ANQGSEA. The CDR3 is made up of 15 amino acids. CDR3 coding DNA: TGCAGCGCCATCTTTAGACGGGGGTACGGGGATACGCAGTATTTT. Translating it yields CSAIFRRGYGDTQYF.

V is TRBV28 and J is TRBJ2-2; 7 bases are a match to TRBD2. CDR3 length equals 15 residues. The germline V gene has CDR1 MDHEN and CDR2 SYDVKM. The V gene end was trimmed by 10 bases and the J gene end by 1 base; junction bases not matched to a gene: 9. The CDR3 DNA sequence: TGTGCCACCCGTGGGAGGGGATTGAACACCGGGGAGCTGTTTTTT. It codes for CATRGRGLNTGELFF.

The CDR3, as DNA: TGCGCCAGCAGCTTGACGGGTGCGGATTACAATGAGCAGTTCTTC. Translation gives CASSLTGADYNEQFF. The chain recombines TRBV5-1 with TRBJ2-1, with unresolved D. V lost 1 base, J lost 4 bases, and 12 bases lay in between. Germline V CDR1 and CDR2: SGHRS, YFSETQ. This CDR3 contains 15 residues. Based on the CDR3 plus reference TRBV5-1 and TRBJ2-1, the full variable domain is KAGVTQTPRYLIKTRGQQVTLSCSPISGHRSVSWYQQTPGQGLQFLFEYFSETQRNKGNFPGRFSGRQFSNSRSEMNVSTLELGDSALYLCASSLTGADYNEQFFGPGTRLTVL.

The rearrangement uses TRBV28 and TRBJ2-7; perhaps D is TRBD1 or TRBD2 (5 bases each). Trimming pared 6 bases from V and 2 bases from J, leaving 17 bases between. Germline V gene sequence: CDR1 MDHEN, CDR2 SYDVKM. The CDR3 is 15 residues long. The CDR3: CASSPRGRRPYEQYF. CDR3 coding DNA: TGTGCCAGCAGCCCCCGGGGCAGGCGGCCCTACGAGCAGTACTTC.